This T cell receptor (beta chain) is from a study of early T cells in non-severe SARS-CoV-2 infection. Study-level background: Chains stayed unpaired after sequencing of bulk RNA from unsorted whole blood.

TCRdb itself ran the 5' RACE reads through MiXCR, one entry per CDR3 protein. The sample records approximately 35,000 distinct CDR3 sequences, roughly 7.1% being singletons. The TCR sequence derives from an adult who was a healthcare worker with PCR-confirmed SARS-CoV-2 infection or an uninfected control (not recorded which). The starting material was whole blood, obtained at baseline.

CDR3 DNA sequence: TGTGCCAGCAGCTTGTCCCGAACGGGGAACACCGGGGAGCTGTTTTTT. Translated, it gives CASSLSRTGNTGELFF. This chain connects TRBV7-8 to TRBJ2-2; D gene unclear. V gave up 3 bases and J gave up 1 base, with 12 bases separating them. The CDR3 is made up of 16 amino acids. The germline CDR1 and CDR2 sequences are SGHVS and FQNEAQ.